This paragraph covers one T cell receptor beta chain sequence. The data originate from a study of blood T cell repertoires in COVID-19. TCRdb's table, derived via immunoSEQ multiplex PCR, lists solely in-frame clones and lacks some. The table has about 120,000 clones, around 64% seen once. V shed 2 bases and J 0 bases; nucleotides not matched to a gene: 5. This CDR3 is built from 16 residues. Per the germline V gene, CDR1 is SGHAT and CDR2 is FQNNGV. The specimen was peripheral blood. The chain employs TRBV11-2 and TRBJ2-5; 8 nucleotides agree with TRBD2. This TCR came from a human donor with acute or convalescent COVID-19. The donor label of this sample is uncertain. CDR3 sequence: CASSLLAGMYQETQYF. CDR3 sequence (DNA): TGTGCCAGCAGCTTATTAGCGGGGATGTACCAAGAGACCCAGTACTTC.